The next 22 T cell receptor beta chains were all read from a single sample in a study of cytomegalovirus exposure and HLA in healthy donors. PCR was performed using 60 Vbeta and 13 Jbeta primers. Data came from immunoSEQ multiplex PCR; TCRdb stores just in-frame clones and leaves some out. The sample contains about 190,000 clones, around 77% of which appear only once. Sequenced sample: PBMCs. The receptor source for this set is a woman in her late teens or twenties in good health and CMV-seronegative.

The chain has TRBV7-2 and TRBJ1-2; 7 nucleotides agree with TRBD1. Germline assignment: CDR1 SGHTA and CDR2 FQGNSA. V was clipped by 5 bases and J by 2 bases; unmatched bases: 2. This CDR3 contains 13 residues. CDR3 sequence reads: CASSLGQNYGYTF. The CDR3 region has the DNA TGTGCCAGCAGCCTGGGACAGAACTATGGCTACACCTTC.

V and J are TRBV2 and TRBJ2-2; possible D gene TRBD2, 6 bases. This CDR3 spans 16 amino acids. Germline CDR1 is SNHLY and CDR2 is FYNNEI. The germline V and J ends were trimmed by 11 bases and 0 bases, with 19 bases remaining between them. For the CDR3, the DNA is TGTGCCGGGTCCCGGGACTCAACCGCGAACACCGGGGAGCTGTTTTTT. Its protein product is CAGSRDSTANTGELFF.

The chain uses TRBV10-1 and TRBJ2-7; possible D gene TRBD2, 6 bases. Deletions cut 4 bases from V and 2 bases from J, with 24 bases between. The length of the CDR3 is 18 residues. CDR1 and CDR2 from the germline V gene are WNHNN and SYGVQD (reference sequence). The CDR3 sequence is CASSGPPTPGLSTYEQYF. The CDR3 DNA reads as TGCGCCAGCAGTGGTCCTCCCACGCCGGGACTGTCGACCTACGAGCAGTACTTC.

V is TRBV7-2 and J is TRBJ1-6, with 8 bases identical to TRBD1. This CDR3 spans 17 amino acids. The V and J ends lost 5 bases and 3 bases, in that order; junction bases with no gene match: 9. CDR1 is SGHTA and CDR2 is FQGNSA in the germline V gene. The chain's CDR3 is CASSPRQGSIYNSPLHF. The DNA of the CDR3 is TGTGCCAGCAGCCCAAGACAGGGGAGCATCTATAATTCACCCCTCCACTTT. Full variable domain (rest looked up from reference TRBV7-2 and TRBJ1-6): GAGVSQSPSNKVTEKGKDVELRCDPISGHTALYWYRQSLGQGLEFLIYFQGNSAPDKSGLPSDRFSAERTGGSVSTLTIQRTQQEDSAVYLCASSPRQGSIYNSPLHFGNGTRLTVT.

This clone appeared once. The chain employs TRBV28 and TRBJ1-1; TRBD1 matches 8 bases. J was trimmed by 3 bases and V by 6 bases; bases with no gene match: 6. CDR1 is MDHEN and CDR2 is SYDVKM in the germline V gene. This CDR3 comprises 14 residues. DNA for the CDR3: TGTGCCAGCAGCTCCACAGGGGGAGACACTGAAGCTTTCTTT. It yields the protein CASSSTGGDTEAFF.

The chain is built from TRBV2 and TRBJ2-5; possibly TRBD1 for D (6 bases). The end of the DNA fits TRBJ2-7 better, so the J call may be wrong. CDR3 length equals 13 residues. The germline V gene has CDR1 SNHLY and CDR2 FYNNEI. The CDR3 nucleotides are TGTGCCAGCACCGATGGGACAATCAACGAGCAGTACTTC. It encodes CASTDGTINEQYF.

The chain is built from TRBV2 and TRBJ2-7, with D possibly being TRBD1 (6 bases). Germline V CDR1 and CDR2: SNHLY, FYNNEI. The CDR3 contains 15 residues. V was trimmed by 2 bases and J by 0 bases, leaving 11 bases between them. CDR3 amino acids: CASSERGTDSYEQYF. CDR3 nucleotides: TGTGCCAGCAGTGAAAGGGGGACGGACTCCTACGAGCAGTACTTC.

The chain recombines TRBV4-1 with TRBJ2-7, with 11 bases matching TRBD2. J gave up 3 bases and V 3 bases, and 4 bases lay outside the gene matches. The germline V gene has CDR1 MGHRA and CDR2 YSYEKL. The CDR3 contains 15 residues. The DNA for the CDR3 is TGCGCCAGCAGCCAGCCGACTAGCGGGGACTACGAGCAGTACTTC. It yields the protein CASSQPTSGDYEQYF.

The chain uses TRBV7-8 and TRBJ1-2; tentatively, D is TRBD1 (6 bases). The CDR3 is 17 amino acids. V was pared by 0 bases and J by 4 bases, with 18 bases between. Germline V gives CDR1 SGHVS, CDR2 FQNEAQ. The CDR3 loop reads CASSLALESEGGYGYTF. The CDR3 bases are TGTGCCAGCAGCTTAGCGCTTGAATCGGAAGGGGGCTATGGCTACACCTTC.

The chain carries TRBV28 and TRBJ2-7, with 14 positions matching TRBD2. Trimming removed 6 bases from V and 3 bases from J; junction bases left unmatched: 10. The length of the CDR3 is 17 residues. Germline V gene data show CDR1 as MDHEN and CDR2 as SYDVKM. The CDR3 nucleotides read TGTGCCAGCAGCGCACCCGGACTAGCGGGAGGAGGCTACGAGCAGTACTTC. Its protein is CASSAPGLAGGGYEQYF. The full variable domain, in which reference TRBV28 and TRBJ2-7 provide the parts outside the CDR3, is DVKVTQSSRYLVKRTGEKVFLECVQDMDHENMFWYRQDPGLGLRLIYFSYDVKMKEKGDIPEGYSVSREKKERFSLILESASTNQTSMYLCASSAPGLAGGGYEQYFGPGTRLTVT.

The chain carries TRBV7-3 and TRBJ2-1; the D gene is possibly TRBD2 (5 bases). Trimming shortened V by 3 bases and J by 7 bases, and 7 bases separated the two germline ends. The length of the CDR3 is 12 residues. Germline V gene lookup returns CDR1 SGHTA and CDR2 FQGTGA. CDR3 loop: CASSFSVNEQFF. In DNA form, the CDR3 reads TGTGCCAGCAGCTTTAGCGTAAATGAGCAGTTCTTC.

This sequence joins TRBV4-2 and TRBJ2-1; D gene ambiguous. The V end was cut by 1 base, the J end by 6 bases, with 4 bases between. This CDR3 contains 12 residues. Looked up from germline, CDR1 is LGHNA and CDR2 is YNFKEQ. The CDR3 sequence is CASSQGANEQFF. CDR3 nucleotides: TGTGCCAGCAGCCAAGGGGCCAATGAGCAGTTCTTC.

This clone has just a few counts. The chain uses TRBV19 and TRBJ1-4; D is unresolved. V gave up 5 bases and J gave up 2 bases, with 9 bases separating them. This CDR3 has 14 residues. CDR1 LNHDA and CDR2 SQIVND come from the germline V gene (reference sequence). The CDR3 loop reads CASSFGRTNEKLFF. The CDR3 DNA reads TGTGCCAGTAGTTTTGGGAGGACTAATGAAAAACTGTTTTTT.

This clone appeared a single time. This sequence joins TRBV13 and TRBJ1-3; D ambiguous. Germline V CDR1 and CDR2: PRHDT, FYEKMQ (reference sequence). The germline V and J ends were trimmed by 0 bases and 6 bases, with 9 bases remaining between them. CDR3 length equals 14 residues. This CDR3 reads CASSLGPTKNTIYF. The CDR3 nucleotides are TGTGCCAGCAGCTTAGGCCCGACTAAAAACACCATATATTTT.

This rearrangement joins TRBV29-1 to TRBJ1-1, with D maybe TRBD1 (6 bases). The germline V and J ends were trimmed by 6 bases and 5 bases, with 13 bases remaining between them. The CDR3 sequence is 12 residues long. The germline gives CDR1 SQVTM, CDR2 ANQGSEA. CDR3 nucleotides: TGCAGCGTGCTTACAGGGAGTACTGAAGCTTTCTTT. Translated, it gives CSVLTGSTEAFF.

The chain links TRBV7-9 to TRBJ1-2; the D gene is possibly TRBD1 (6 bases). V lost 0 bases and J lost 8, with 10 bases in between. This CDR3 region has 13 residues. Germline loops: CDR1 SEHNR, CDR2 FQNEAQ (reference sequence). The CDR3 nucleotides read TGTGCCAGCAGCTTAGCGGGGGCGCGGGGCTACACCTTC. It specifies CASSLAGARGYTF.

J is TRBJ2-5 and V is TRBV14; possible D gene TRBD2, 5 bases. CDR3 length equals 15 residues. CDR1 is SGHDN, CDR2 FVKESK, per germline. Trimming took 1 base from V and 5 from J, leaving 14 bases between them. In nucleotides, the CDR3 is TGTGCCAGCAGCCAAGGGGCGGGCCGGACGGAGACCCAGTACTTC. It codes for CASSQGAGRTETQYF.

V is TRBV5-1 and J is TRBJ2-2; 10 bases map to TRBD2. The ends lost 0 bases at V and 1 base at J; junction bases unmatched: 3. This CDR3 is 17 amino acids long. Per the germline V gene, CDR1 is SGHRS and CDR2 is YFSETQ. The CDR3 sequence: CASSLALAGVNTGELFF. The CDR3, as DNA: TGCGCCAGCAGCTTGGCTCTAGCGGGGGTGAACACCGGGGAGCTGTTTTTT.

A single count supports this clone. The chain uses TRBV27 and TRBJ2-5; possible D gene TRBD2, 6 bases. The last part of the DNA fits TRBJ2-7 better; the J call may be wrong. CDR3 size: 15 residues. Germline V gives CDR1 MNHEY, CDR2 SMNVEV (reference sequence). As DNA, the CDR3 is TGTGCCAGCAGTTTAGGTCCCGGAGGGGCGTACGAGCAGTACTTC. It codes for CASSLGPGGAYEQYF.

This sequence joins TRBV2 and TRBJ2-1, with TRBD2 matching over 8 bases. The germline V gene has CDR1 SNHLY and CDR2 FYNNEI. V shed 6 bases, J shed 0 bases, and the junction held 7 bases outside the gene matches. The CDR3 covers 16 residues. The CDR3 is CASSDVAGPSYNEQFF. CDR3 nucleotide sequence: TGTGCCAGCAGCGACGTAGCGGGACCCTCCTACAATGAGCAGTTCTTC.

This clone has more than one count but fewer than ten. This chain connects TRBV4-2 to TRBJ1-5, with a weak D call TRBD1 (6 bases). The length of the CDR3 is 16 residues. The germline CDR1 and CDR2 sequences are LGHNA and YNFKEQ. The V and J ends lost 1 base and 2 bases respectively, with 12 bases between them. CDR3: CASSQGQQGGNQPQHF. CDR3 in DNA: TGTGCCAGCAGCCAAGGACAACAGGGCGGCAATCAGCCCCAGCATTTT.

This clone appeared a few times. The rearrangement uses TRBV19 and TRBJ1-4, with D uncertain. The CDR3 is made up of 15 amino acids. Germline V gene data show CDR1 as LNHDA and CDR2 as SQIVND (reference sequence). Trimming removed 3 bases at V and 2 bases at J, with 10 bases between. CDR3 in DNA: TGTGCCAGTAGTATTTCCCGGTACACTAATGAAAAACTGTTTTTT. Its translation: CASSISRYTNEKLFF.